Listed below are T cell receptor beta chains from one sample, sequenced in a study of shared clonotypes between healthy human individuals. The data were produced by immunoSEQ multiplex PCR, yet TCRdb's version contains in-frame clones alone and is incomplete. The sample holds some 470,000 clones, roughly four fifths seen once. What was sequenced was PBMCs. The receptors stem from a woman aged 40 to 50 in good health. Some clones in this sample may be carry-over from other donors' samples. Each CDR3 is given with its conserved first and last residue. A D gene is named only where the DNA matches it firmly. The size entry is marked missing in some rows and otherwise reads once, few, many or a size class.

NA	TRBV6-5	NA	TRBJ1-2	CATSRGANYGYTF	TGTGCCACCTCCAGGGGCGCTAACTATGGCTACACCTTC
TRBD1	TRBV18	NA	TRBJ2-3	CASSSGTGPYTSTDTQYF	TGTGCCAGCTCATCCGGGACAGGGCCTTATACCTCCACAGATACGCAGTATTTT
NA	TRBV5-1	few	TRBJ2-7	CASTLNPGAAYEQYF	TGCGCCAGCACTCTAAACCCAGGGGCGGCCTACGAGCAGTACTTC
NA	TRBV5-1	NA	TRBJ1-5	CASSPDVFSNQPQHF	TGCGCCAGCAGCCCCGACGTTTTTAGCAATCAGCCCCAGCATTTT
NA	TRBV9	NA	TRBJ2-2	CASSVASPNTGELFF	TGTGCCAGCAGCGTAGCTTCCCCAAACACCGGGGAGCTGTTTTTT
NA	TRBV9	NA	TRBJ1-2	CASSVGLAGTVYGYTF	TGTGCCAGCAGCGTAGGTTTGGCGGGGACGGTCTATGGCTACACCTTC
TRBD1	TRBV19	NA	TRBJ2-1	CASSRPGQGRYNEQFF	TGTGCCAGTAGTCGCCCGGGACAGGGGCGATACAATGAGCAGTTCTTC
TRBD1	TRBV29-1	NA	TRBJ2-7	CSAGLRLTGGYEQYF	TGCAGCGCTGGGCTCCGGTTGACAGGGGGCTACGAGCAGTACTTC
NA	TRBV7-2	NA	TRBJ2-1	CASNPYNEQFF	TGTGCCAGCAATCCCTACAATGAGCAGTTCTTC
NA	TRBV7-2	NA	TRBJ2-1	CASSLGFIEQFF	TGTGCCAGCAGCTTAGGCTTCATTGAGCAGTTCTTC
NA	TRBV10-3	few	TRBJ1-5	CAISDSTYSNQPQHF	TGTGCCATCAGCGACTCAACTTATAGCAATCAGCCCCAGCATTTT
NA	TRBV4-3	NA	TRBJ1-4	CASSLGANEKLFF	TGCGCCAGCAGCCTTGGGGCAAATGAAAAACTGTTTTTT
NA	TRBV7-9	NA	TRBJ1-3	CASSQTQGSGNTIYF	TGTGCCAGCAGCCAGACTCAGGGCTCTGGAAACACCATATATTTT
TRBD2	TRBV9	few	TRBJ2-7	CASNVGTSDYEQYF	TGTGCCAGCAACGTAGGGACTAGCGACTACGAGCAGTACTTC
TRBD1	TRBV28	NA	TRBJ2-1	CASSPQQGYYNEQFF	TGTGCCAGCAGTCCCCAACAGGGGTACTACAATGAGCAGTTCTTC
NA	TRBV30	NA	TRBJ1-5	CAWSKVGQAGGPQHF	TGTGCCTGGAGTAAGGTAGGACAAGCCGGTGGGCCCCAGCATTTT
NA	TRBV5-4	NA	TRBJ2-5	CASSSQGGTQETQYF	TGTGCCAGCAGCTCCCAAGGGGGGACCCAAGAGACCCAGTACTTC
NA	TRBV19	many	TRBJ1-2	CASTDPYRANYGYTF	TGTGCCAGTACCGATCCATACAGAGCTAACTATGGCTACACCTTC
TRBD2	TRBV7-2	NA	TRBJ2-2	CASSPTSGTGELFF	TGTGCCAGCAGCCCAACTAGCGGGACCGGGGAGCTGTTTTTT
NA	TRBV6-1	NA	TRBJ2-2	CASRGDTGELFF	TGTGCCAGCAGGGGTGACACCGGGGAGCTGTTTTTT
TRBD2	TRBV9	NA	TRBJ2-5	CASSVTSGDIQETQYF	TGTGCCAGCAGCGTCACTAGCGGAGACATCCAAGAGACCCAGTACTTC
NA	TRBV23-1	NA	TRBJ2-7	CAKLRAPDEQYF	TGCGCCAAACTGAGGGCTCCGGACGAGCAGTACTTC
TRBD1	TRBV5-1	once	TRBJ2-2	CASSLGTGTGELFF	TGCGCCAGCAGCTTAGGGACAGGGACCGGGGAGCTGTTTTTT
NA	TRBV28	NA	TRBJ2-2	CASSRRDTDTGELFF	TGTGCCAGCAGTAGGAGGGACACCGACACTGGGGAGCTGTTTTTT
TRBD1	TRBV28	NA	TRBJ1-5	CASSPGQGTKPQHF	TGTGCCAGCAGTCCCGGACAGGGGACGAAGCCCCAGCATTTT
TRBD1	TRBV28	NA	TRBJ1-5	CTSSFGDRARDQPQHF	TGTACCAGCAGTTTCGGGGACAGGGCTAGAGATCAGCCCCAGCATTTT
TRBD1	TRBV28	few	TRBJ2-7	CASSSTGTGLSYEQYF	TGTGCCAGCAGTTCTACCGGGACAGGGCTCTCCTACGAGCAGTACTTC
TRBD2	TRBV7-2	NA	TRBJ2-1	CASSFGALAGGIGEQFF	TGTGCCAGCAGCTTTGGGGCCCTAGCGGGAGGCATCGGTGAGCAGTTCTTC
TRBD2	TRBV6-4	NA	TRBJ2-1	CASSEKAGGKYNEQFF	TGTGCCAGCAGTGAAAAAGCGGGAGGGAAATACAATGAGCAGTTCTTC
TRBD1	TRBV2	NA	TRBJ1-5	CASSQGVHQPQHF	TGTGCCAGCAGTCAGGGGGTCCATCAGCCCCAGCATTTT
NA	TRBV28	few	TRBJ1-3	CASRSGSSGNTIYF	TGTGCCAGCAGAAGTGGGAGCTCTGGAAACACCATATATTTT
TRBD2	TRBV4-2	NA	TRBJ2-1	CASSQDGGTSGIREQFF	TGTGCCAGCAGCCAAGATGGGGGGACTAGCGGTATCAGAGAGCAGTTCTTC
NA	TRBV7-9	NA	TRBJ2-7	CASSPRISSYEQYF	TGTGCCAGCAGCCCCCGAATTAGCTCCTACGAGCAGTACTTC
NA	TRBV28	once	TRBJ1-5	CASSLWDQPQHF	TGTGCCAGCAGTTTATGGGATCAGCCCCAGCATTTT
TRBD2	TRBV6-1	once	TRBJ2-2	CASSGDRVLAGGWTGELFF	TGTGCCAGCAGTGGCGACAGGGTGCTAGCGGGAGGGTGGACCGGGGAGCTGTTTTTT
TRBD1	TRBV5-1	NA	TRBJ2-5	CASSFEQGPGKTQYF	TGCGCCAGCAGCTTCGAACAGGGGCCCGGGAAGACCCAGTACTTC
TRBD2	TRBV7-9	NA	TRBJ2-1	CASSAGLAVDEQFF	TGTGCCAGCAGCGCGGGACTAGCGGTGGATGAGCAGTTCTTC
TRBD1	TRBV7-3	NA	TRBJ2-1	CASSAQGQGGNEQFF	TGTGCCAGCAGCGCACAGGGACAGGGAGGCAATGAGCAGTTCTTC
TRBD1	TRBV5-1	once	TRBJ1-1	CASSLWQGGTEAFF	TGCGCCAGCAGCTTGTGGCAGGGGGGTACTGAAGCTTTCTTT
TRBD2	TRBV18	NA	TRBJ2-2	CASSPRTSLAGELFF	TGTGCCAGCTCACCGCGGACTAGCTTGGCCGGGGAGCTGTTTTTT